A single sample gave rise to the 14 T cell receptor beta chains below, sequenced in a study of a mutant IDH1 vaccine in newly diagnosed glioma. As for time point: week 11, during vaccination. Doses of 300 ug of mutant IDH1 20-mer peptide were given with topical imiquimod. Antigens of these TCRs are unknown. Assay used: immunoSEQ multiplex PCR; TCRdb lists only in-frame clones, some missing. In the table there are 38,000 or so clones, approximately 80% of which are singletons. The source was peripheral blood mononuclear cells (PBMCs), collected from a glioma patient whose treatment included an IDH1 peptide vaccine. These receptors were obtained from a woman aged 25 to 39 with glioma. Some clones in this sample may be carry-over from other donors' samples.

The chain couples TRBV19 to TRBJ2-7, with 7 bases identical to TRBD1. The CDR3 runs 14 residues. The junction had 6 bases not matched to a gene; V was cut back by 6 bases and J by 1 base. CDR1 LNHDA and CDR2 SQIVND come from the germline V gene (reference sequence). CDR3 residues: CASSRQGTSYEQYF. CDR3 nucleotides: TGTGCCAGTAGCAGACAGGGAACATCCTACGAGCAGTACTTC.

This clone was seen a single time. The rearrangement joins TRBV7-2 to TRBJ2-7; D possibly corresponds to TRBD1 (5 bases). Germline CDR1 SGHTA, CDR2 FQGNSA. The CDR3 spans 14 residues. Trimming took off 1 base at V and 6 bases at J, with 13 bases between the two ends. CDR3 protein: CASSLVSDSSEQYF. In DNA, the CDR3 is TGTGCCAGCAGCTTAGTCTCCGACAGCTCCGAGCAGTACTTC.

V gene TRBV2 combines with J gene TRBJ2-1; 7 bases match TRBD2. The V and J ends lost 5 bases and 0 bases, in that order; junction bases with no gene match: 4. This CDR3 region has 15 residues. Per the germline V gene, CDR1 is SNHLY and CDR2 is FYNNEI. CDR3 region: CASSTTSNSYNEQFF. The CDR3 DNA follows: TGTGCCAGCAGTACGACTAGCAACTCCTACAATGAGCAGTTCTTC.

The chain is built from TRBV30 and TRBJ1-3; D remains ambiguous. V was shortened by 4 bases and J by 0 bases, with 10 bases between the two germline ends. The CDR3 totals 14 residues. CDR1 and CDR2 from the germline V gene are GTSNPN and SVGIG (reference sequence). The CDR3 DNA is TGTGCCTGGAAGACGGGAAACTCTGGAAACACCATATATTTT. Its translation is CAWKTGNSGNTIYF.

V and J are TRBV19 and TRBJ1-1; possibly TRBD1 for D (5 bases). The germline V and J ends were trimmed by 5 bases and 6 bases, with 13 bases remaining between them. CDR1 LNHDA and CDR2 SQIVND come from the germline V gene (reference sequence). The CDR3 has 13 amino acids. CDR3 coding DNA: TGTGCCAGTAGTTCCCCTAGGGGCCCTGAAGCTTTCTTT. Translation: CASSSPRGPEAFF.

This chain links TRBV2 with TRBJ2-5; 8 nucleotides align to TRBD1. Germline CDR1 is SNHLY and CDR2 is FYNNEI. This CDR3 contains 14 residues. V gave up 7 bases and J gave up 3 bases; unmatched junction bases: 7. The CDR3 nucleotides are TGTGCCAGCAACGGACAGGGCACCGAAGAGACCCAGTACTTC. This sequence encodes CASNGQGTEETQYF.

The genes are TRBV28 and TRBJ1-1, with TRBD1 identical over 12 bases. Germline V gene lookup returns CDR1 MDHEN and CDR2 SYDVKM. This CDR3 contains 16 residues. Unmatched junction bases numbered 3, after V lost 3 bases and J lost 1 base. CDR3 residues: CASSLGQGAANTEAFF. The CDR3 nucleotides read TGTGCCAGCAGTTTGGGACAGGGGGCGGCGAACACTGAAGCTTTCTTT. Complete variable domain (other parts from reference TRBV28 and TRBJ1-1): DVKVTQSSRYLVKRTGEKVFLECVQDMDHENMFWYRQDPGLGLRLIYFSYDVKMKEKGDIPEGYSVSREKKERFSLILESASTNQTSMYLCASSLGQGAANTEAFFGQGTRLTVV.

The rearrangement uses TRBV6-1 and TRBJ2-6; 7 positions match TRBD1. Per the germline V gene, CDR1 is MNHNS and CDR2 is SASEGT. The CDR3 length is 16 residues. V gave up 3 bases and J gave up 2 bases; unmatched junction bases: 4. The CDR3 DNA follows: TGTGCCAGCAGTGATCCCGGGACAGCTGGGGCCAACGTCCTGACTTTC. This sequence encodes CASSDPGTAGANVLTF.

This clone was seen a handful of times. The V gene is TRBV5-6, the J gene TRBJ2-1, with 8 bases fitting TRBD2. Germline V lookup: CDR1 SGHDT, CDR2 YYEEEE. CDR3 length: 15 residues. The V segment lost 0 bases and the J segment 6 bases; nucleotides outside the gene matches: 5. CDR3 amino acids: CASSLGTSRTNEQFF. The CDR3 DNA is TGTGCCAGCAGCTTGGGGACTAGCCGCACCAATGAGCAGTTCTTC.

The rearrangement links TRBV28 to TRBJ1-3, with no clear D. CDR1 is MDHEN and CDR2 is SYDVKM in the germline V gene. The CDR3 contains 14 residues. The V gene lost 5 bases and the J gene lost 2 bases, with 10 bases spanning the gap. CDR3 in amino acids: CASSPHPPGNTIYF. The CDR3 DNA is TGTGCCAGCAGTCCTCACCCTCCTGGAAACACCATATATTTT.

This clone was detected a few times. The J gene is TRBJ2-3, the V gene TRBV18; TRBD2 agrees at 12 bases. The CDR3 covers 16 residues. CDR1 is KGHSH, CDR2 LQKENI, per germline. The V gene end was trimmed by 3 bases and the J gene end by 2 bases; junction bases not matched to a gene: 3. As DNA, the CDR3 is TGTGCCAGCTCACCCGGACTAGCGGGATTCACAGATACGCAGTATTTT. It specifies CASSPGLAGFTDTQYF.

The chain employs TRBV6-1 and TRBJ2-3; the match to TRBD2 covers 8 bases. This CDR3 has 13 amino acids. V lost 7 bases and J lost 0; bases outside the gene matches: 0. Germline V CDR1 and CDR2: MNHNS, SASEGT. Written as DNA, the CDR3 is TGTGCCAGCACTAGCGGGAGCACAGATACGCAGTATTTT. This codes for CASTSGSTDTQYF.

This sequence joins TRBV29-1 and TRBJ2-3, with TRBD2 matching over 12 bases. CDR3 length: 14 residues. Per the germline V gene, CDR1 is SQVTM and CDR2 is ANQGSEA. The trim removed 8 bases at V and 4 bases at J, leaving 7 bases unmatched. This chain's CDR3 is CSTPTSGSADTQYF. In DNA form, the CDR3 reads TGCAGCACTCCGACTAGCGGGAGCGCAGATACGCAGTATTTT.

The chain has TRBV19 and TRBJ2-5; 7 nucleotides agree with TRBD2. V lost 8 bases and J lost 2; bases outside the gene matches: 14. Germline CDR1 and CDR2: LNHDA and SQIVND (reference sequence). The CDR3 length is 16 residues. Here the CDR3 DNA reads TGTGCCAGTGACGGGGGGAACGTGGGAGGGCAAGAGACCCAGTACTTC. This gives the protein CASDGGNVGGQETQYF.